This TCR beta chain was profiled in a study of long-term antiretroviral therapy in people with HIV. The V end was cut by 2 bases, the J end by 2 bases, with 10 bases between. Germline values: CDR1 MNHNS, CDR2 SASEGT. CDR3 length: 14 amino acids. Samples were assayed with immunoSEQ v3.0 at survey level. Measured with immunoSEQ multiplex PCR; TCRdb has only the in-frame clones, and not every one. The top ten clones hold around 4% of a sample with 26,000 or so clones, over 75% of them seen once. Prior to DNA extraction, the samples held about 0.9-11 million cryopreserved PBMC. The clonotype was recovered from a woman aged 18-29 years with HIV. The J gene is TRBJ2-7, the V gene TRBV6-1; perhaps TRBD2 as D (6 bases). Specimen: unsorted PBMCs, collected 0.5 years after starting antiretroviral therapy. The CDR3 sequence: CASSERRGPYEQYF. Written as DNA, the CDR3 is TGTGCCAGCAGTGAACGGAGGGGCCCCTACGAGCAGTACTTC.